A single sample is the source of the 5 T cell receptor beta chains below, sequenced in a study of blood T cell repertoires in COVID-19. Generated by immunoSEQ multiplex PCR, the TCRdb table keeps only in-frame clones and is missing some. The sample records over 200,000 clones, roughly 85% being singletons. The source material was PBMCs or T cells enriched from blood (not recorded which). The receptor source for this set is a man under 40 who had recovered from COVID-19.

DNA of the CDR3: TGTGCCAGCAGTTTATCCTCGCCATGGACAGGGGGCTACGAGCAGTACTTC. Translation gives CASSLSSPWTGGYEQYF. The chain couples TRBV27 to TRBJ2-7, with TRBD1 identical over 10 bases. There are 17 residues in the CDR3. V gave up 0 bases and J gave up 3 bases; unmatched junction bases: 8. Germline V gene sequence: CDR1 MNHEY, CDR2 SMNVEV (reference sequence).

This chain uses TRBV30 with TRBJ2-3; 10 bases align to TRBD2. The CDR3 runs 12 residues. Germline CDR1 and CDR2: GTSNPN and SVGIG (reference sequence). J gave up 9 bases and V 4 bases, and 4 bases lay outside the gene matches. CDR3 in DNA: TGTGCCTGGACTAGCGGGAGCCGCACGCAGTATTTT. It is translated as CAWTSGSRTQYF.

This chain links TRBV5-1 with TRBJ2-7; possibly TRBD2 for D (5 bases). Trimming pared 3 bases from V and 2 bases from J, leaving 18 bases between. This CDR3 contains 16 residues. CDR1 is SGHRS and CDR2 is YFSETQ in the germline V gene. This chain's CDR3 is CASSSGRAALAYEQYF. The CDR3 nucleotides read TGCGCCAGCAGCTCGGGAAGGGCAGCCCTTGCCTACGAGCAGTACTTC.

The chain links TRBV10-3 to TRBJ2-5; possibly TRBD2 for D (5 bases). The length of the CDR3 is 13 residues. The germline CDR1 and CDR2 sequences are ENHRY and SYGVKD. Trimming removed 7 bases from V and 5 bases from J, with 14 bases in between. CDR3 in amino acids: CAINDGEQETQYF. As DNA, the CDR3 is TGTGCCATCAACGATGGGGAGCAGGAGACCCAGTACTTC.

This chain connects TRBV6-5 to TRBJ2-5; 10 bases line up with TRBD2. Trimming cost V 8 bases and J 6 bases; bases outside gene matches: 6. This CDR3 region has 13 residues. Germline CDR1 MNHEY, CDR2 SVGAGI. This chain's CDR3 is CASGLADKKTQYF. In DNA form, the CDR3 reads TGTGCCAGCGGACTAGCGGACAAGAAGACCCAGTACTTC.